The clone carrying this TCR beta chain has just a few counts. The data stem from a study of T cell responses to AZD1222 COVID-19 vaccine. Sequenced by immunoSEQ multiplex PCR; TCRdb stores in-frame clones only, minus some. Found here are some 100,000 clones, around nine tenths of them singletons; the top ten hold around 10%. The receptor's source is an adult in good health. Here the sequenced sample was peripheral blood, taken on day 0 of AZD1222 vaccination.

CDR3 sequence (DNA): TGCGCCAGCACCTTCACGGACGCCCCACTCAATGAGCAGTTCTTC. Its translation is CASTFTDAPLNEQFF. V and J are TRBV4-1 and TRBJ2-1; no clear D. The CDR3 runs to 15 residues. The germline V gene has CDR1 MGHRA and CDR2 YSYEKL. Trimming removed 7 bases from V and 6 bases from J, with 19 bases in between.